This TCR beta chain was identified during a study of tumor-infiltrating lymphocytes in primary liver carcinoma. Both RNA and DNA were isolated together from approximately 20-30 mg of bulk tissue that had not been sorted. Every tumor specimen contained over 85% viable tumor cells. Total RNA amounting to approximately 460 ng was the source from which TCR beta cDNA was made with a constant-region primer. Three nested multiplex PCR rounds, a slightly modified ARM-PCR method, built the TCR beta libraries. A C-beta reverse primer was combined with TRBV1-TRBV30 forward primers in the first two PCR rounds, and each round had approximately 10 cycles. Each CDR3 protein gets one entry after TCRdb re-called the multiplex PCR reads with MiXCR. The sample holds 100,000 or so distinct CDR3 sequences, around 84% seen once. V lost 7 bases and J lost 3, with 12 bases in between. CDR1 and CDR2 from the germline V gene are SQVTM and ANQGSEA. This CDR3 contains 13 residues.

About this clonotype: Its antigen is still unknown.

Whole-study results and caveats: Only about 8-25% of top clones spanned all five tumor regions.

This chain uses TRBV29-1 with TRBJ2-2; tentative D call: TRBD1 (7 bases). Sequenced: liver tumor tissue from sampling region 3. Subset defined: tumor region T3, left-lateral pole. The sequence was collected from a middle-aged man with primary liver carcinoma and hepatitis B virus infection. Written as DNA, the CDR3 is TGCAGCGCTCTCAGGGGGGACACCGGGGAGCTGTTTTTT. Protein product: CSALRGDTGELFF.